Following are 20 T cell receptor beta chains from one sample sequenced in a study of a mutant IDH1 vaccine in newly diagnosed glioma. Indicated time point: week 5, during vaccination. Every vaccine dose comprised 300 ug of mutant IDH1 20-mer peptide plus topical imiquimod. The method was immunoSEQ multiplex PCR; TCRdb's version includes in-frame clones alone and lacks a portion of them. This sample has about 54,000 clones, with around 80% found just once. These receptors have no identified antigens. The material was PBMCs, obtained from a glioma patient whose treatment included an IDH1 peptide vaccine. These receptors were taken from a young man with glioma.

The chain links TRBV19 to TRBJ1-1; TRBD1 aligns across 8 bases. V was pared by 5 bases and J by 1 base, with 6 bases of the junction left unmatched. CDR3 size: 15 residues. Germline loops: CDR1 LNHDA, CDR2 SQIVND (reference sequence). In DNA, the CDR3 is TGTGCCAGTAGTGCGGGACAGGCCGGGAACACTGAAGCTTTCTTT. Its translation is CASSAGQAGNTEAFF.

The chain recombines TRBV23-1 with TRBJ2-7, with TRBD1 identical over 8 bases. TRBV23-1 is identified as an open reading frame with a role that is uncertain. This CDR3 has 15 residues. With V trimmed by 3 bases and J by 5 bases, 9 bases remained unmatched. Here the CDR3 reads CASSHKDREANEQYF. CDR3 coding DNA: TGCGCCAGCAGTCACAAGGACAGGGAAGCAAACGAGCAGTACTTC.

CDR3 loop: CAWSPARDIQYF. CDR3 sequence (DNA): TGTGCCTGGAGTCCCGCTAGGGACATTCAGTACTTC. This chain joins TRBV30 and TRBJ2-4; D gene ambiguous. Trimming stripped 2 bases from V and 8 bases from J, with 10 bases between. CDR1 GTSNPN and CDR2 SVGIG come from the germline V gene (reference sequence). The CDR3 spans 12 residues.

The genes are TRBV25-1 and TRBJ2-1; 7 nucleotides line up with TRBD1. Germline CDR1 MGHDK, CDR2 SYGVNS. V lost 3 bases to trimming and J lost 0 bases; unmatched junction nucleotides: 2. The CDR3 sequence is 15 residues long. The CDR3 nucleotides are TGTGCCAGCAGTGAGGGACAGAGCTCCTACAATGAGCAGTTCTTC. Its protein is CASSEGQSSYNEQFF.

The gene calls are TRBV6-1 and TRBJ1-1; TRBD1 aligns across 10 bases. V dropped 7 bases and J dropped 6; count of bases not matched to a gene: 8. The CDR3 contains 14 residues. Germline V gene sequence: CDR1 MNHNS, CDR2 SASEGT. This chain's CDR3 is CASIRDRGSPEAFF. The CDR3 DNA follows: TGTGCCAGCATTCGGGACAGGGGATCCCCTGAAGCTTTCTTT.

This chain links TRBV5-5 with TRBJ1-5; tentatively, D is TRBD1 (5 bases). The germline V gene encodes CDR1 SGHKS and CDR2 YYEKEE (reference sequence). Deletions cut 4 bases from V and 6 bases from J, with 11 bases between. This CDR3 is 13 amino acids long. In DNA form, the CDR3 reads TGTGCCAGCAGCCCTGTGGGGGTTCAGCCCCAGCATTTT. Its translation: CASSPVGVQPQHF.

CDR3 amino acids: CASSPRTGNKAGNTIYF. For the CDR3, the DNA is TGCGCCAGCAGCCCTAGGACAGGGAATAAAGCTGGAAACACCATATATTTT. The chain links TRBV5-1 to TRBJ1-3; 8 nucleotides agree with TRBD1. CDR1 is SGHRS and CDR2 is YFSETQ in the germline V gene. The CDR3 consists of 17 residues. The trim removed 4 bases at V and 2 bases at J, leaving 11 bases unmatched.

This chain joins TRBV2 and TRBJ2-7; TRBD1 or TRBD2 may be the D gene (5 bases each). This CDR3 is 13 amino acids long. The V gene's germline CDR1 is SNHLY and CDR2 FYNNEI. With 9 bases removed from V and 1 base from J, the gap between germline ends came to 13 bases. CDR3 bases: TGTGCCAGTTTCAGGGACGGATCCTACGAGCAGTACTTC. Translating it yields CASFRDGSYEQYF.

This clone has only a few counts. The chain links TRBV18 to TRBJ2-2; 9 bases align to TRBD2. Germline assignment: CDR1 KGHSH and CDR2 LQKENI. CDR3 length: 19 residues. The V gene end was trimmed by 0 bases and the J gene end by 0 bases; junction bases not matched to a gene: 8. CDR3: CASSPPSGGPLANTGELFF. DNA for the CDR3: TGTGCCAGCTCACCACCGAGCGGGGGGCCTCTCGCGAACACCGGGGAGCTGTTTTTT.

The count of this clone is one. This rearrangement joins TRBV7-9 to TRBJ1-2; D gene uncertain. Germline CDR1 reads SEHNR; CDR2 reads FQNEAQ (reference sequence). CDR3 length: 15 amino acids. With 4 bases removed from V and 8 bases from J, the gap between germline ends came to 20 bases. CDR3 loop: CASSSPNFVGWGYTF. Written as DNA, the CDR3 is TGTGCCAGCAGCTCACCCAATTTTGTGGGATGGGGCTACACCTTC.

The chain joins TRBV2 to TRBJ1-3; D might be TRBD1 (6 bases). This CDR3 region has 15 residues. V was clipped by 6 bases and J by 0 bases, with 12 bases between them. Germline CDR1 reads SNHLY; CDR2 reads FYNNEI. The CDR3 spells CASRDTGTSGNTIYF. The CDR3 region has the DNA TGTGCCAGCAGAGACACAGGGACCTCTGGAAACACCATATATTTT. The whole variable domain, filled in from reference TRBV2 and TRBJ1-3, reads EPEVTQTPSHQVTQMGQEVILRCVPISNHLYFYWYRQILGQKVEFLVSFYNNEISEKSEIFDDQFSVERPDGSNFTLKIRSTKLEDSAMYFCASRDTGTSGNTIYFGEGSWLTVV.

The gene calls are TRBV6-5 and TRBJ1-5; the D gene is possibly TRBD1 (5 bases). This CDR3 region has 15 residues. CDR1 is MNHEY and CDR2 is SVGAGI in the germline V gene. The V end lost 7 bases, the J end lost 0 bases, and 13 bases lay between the germline ends. The CDR3 nucleotides read TGTGCCAGCAAATCTCAGGGCCATAGCAATCAGCCCCAGCATTTT. This gives the protein CASKSQGHSNQPQHF.

This clone has just one count. V gene TRBV7-9 combines with J gene TRBJ2-7, with 11 bases fitting TRBD1. J lost 3 bases, V lost 3 bases, and 10 bases had no gene match. The germline V gene has CDR1 SEHNR and CDR2 FQNEAQ (reference sequence). This CDR3 contains 17 residues. The CDR3 sequence: CASSFLFMGQGDYEQYF. The CDR3 nucleotides are TGTGCCAGCAGCTTTCTATTTATGGGACAGGGGGACTACGAGCAGTACTTC.

The DNA for the CDR3 is TGCGCCAGCAGCCAAGGTGTGGGCAGGGGGGCCTCCTACGAGCAGTACTTC. This sequence encodes CASSQGVGRGASYEQYF. V is TRBV4-1 and J is TRBJ2-7; a weak D match, TRBD1 (7 bases). The CDR3 sequence is 17 residues long. With 1 base removed from V and 0 bases from J, the gap between germline ends came to 16 bases. CDR1 MGHRA and CDR2 YSYEKL come from the germline V gene.

This rearrangement joins TRBV10-3 to TRBJ1-3; possibly TRBD1 for D (5 bases). CDR1 is ENHRY, CDR2 SYGVKD, per germline. CDR3 length: 15 residues. V dropped 2 bases and J dropped 0 bases, with 8 bases sitting between them. In DNA, the CDR3 is TGTGCCATCAGTGAGGCGACAGACTCTGGAAACACCATATATTTT. This encodes CAISEATDSGNTIYF.

The rearrangement uses TRBV6-5 and TRBJ1-1, with D tentatively TRBD1 (6 bases). Germline lookup yields CDR1 MNHEY and CDR2 SVGAGI. CDR3 length: 13 residues. The V end was cut by 5 bases, the J end by 0 bases, with 7 bases between. In DNA form, the CDR3 reads TGTGCCAGCAGTCGACAGGTGAACACTGAAGCTTTCTTT. This gives the protein CASSRQVNTEAFF.

This clone was seen more than once but under ten times. V and J are TRBV7-6 and TRBJ2-5; TRBD1 might be the D (5 bases). The V end lost 4 bases, the J end lost 2 bases, and 11 bases lay between the germline ends. CDR1 is SGHVS, CDR2 FNYEAQ, per germline. CDR3 length equals 14 residues. For the CDR3, the DNA is TGTGCCAGCAGCTCACGACAGATTCAAGAGACCCAGTACTTC. Translated, it gives CASSSRQIQETQYF. Using reference TRBV7-6 and TRBJ2-5 for the parts outside the CDR3, the full variable domain is GAGVSQSPRYKVTKRGQDVALRCDPISGHVSLYWYRQALGQGPEFLTYFNYEAQQDKSGLPNDRFSAERPEGSISTLTIQRTEQRDSAMYRCASSSRQIQETQYFGPGTRLLVL.

The genes are TRBV18 and TRBJ2-1, with 7 bases that match TRBD2. The germline CDR1 and CDR2 sequences are KGHSH and LQKENI. The CDR3 runs to 14 residues. J was trimmed by 7 bases and V by 3 bases; bases with no gene match: 6. CDR3 protein: CASSPRGGDNEQFF. CDR3 in DNA: TGTGCCAGCTCACCCCGGGGAGGGGATAATGAGCAGTTCTTC.

J is TRBJ2-3 and V is TRBV6-6; TRBD2 matches at 11 bases. V was clipped by 5 bases and J by 3 bases; unmatched bases: 4. CDR3 length: 15 residues. The germline V gene has CDR1 MNHNY and CDR2 SVGAGI (reference sequence). CDR3 sequence reads: CASSPSGGTTDTQYF. The CDR3 nucleotides are TGTGCCAGCAGTCCTAGCGGGGGGACGACAGATACGCAGTATTTT.

The chain couples TRBV18 to TRBJ2-5; the match to TRBD1 covers 9 bases. Germline CDR1 KGHSH, CDR2 LQKENI. The CDR3 loop spans 18 amino acids. J gave up 0 bases and V 3 bases, and 11 bases lay outside the gene matches. In nucleotides, the CDR3 is TGTGCCAGCTCACCTCAGTCCCGGGACAGGGAGTACCAAGAGACCCAGTACTTC. Protein product: CASSPQSRDREYQETQYF.